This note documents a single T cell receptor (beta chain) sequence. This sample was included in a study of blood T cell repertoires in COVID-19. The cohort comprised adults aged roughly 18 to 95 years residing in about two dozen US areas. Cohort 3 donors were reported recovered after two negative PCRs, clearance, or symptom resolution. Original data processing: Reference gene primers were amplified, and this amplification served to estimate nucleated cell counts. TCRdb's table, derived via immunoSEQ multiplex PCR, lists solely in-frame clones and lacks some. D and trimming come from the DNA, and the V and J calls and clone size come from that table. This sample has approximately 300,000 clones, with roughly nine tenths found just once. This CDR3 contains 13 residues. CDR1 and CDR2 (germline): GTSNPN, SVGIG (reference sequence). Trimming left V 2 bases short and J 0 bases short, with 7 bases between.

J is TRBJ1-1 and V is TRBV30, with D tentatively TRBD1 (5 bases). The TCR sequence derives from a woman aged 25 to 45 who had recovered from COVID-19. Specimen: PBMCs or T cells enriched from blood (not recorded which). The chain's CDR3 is CAWSPRVNTEAFF. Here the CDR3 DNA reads TGTGCCTGGAGTCCCAGGGTGAACACTGAAGCTTTCTTT.